This T cell receptor (beta chain) comes out of a study of T-cell memory formation after mild COVID-19. This clonotype came up a few times. The antigen is undetermined. With constant-segment primers, 5'RACE yielded cDNA libraries of TCR alpha and TCR beta that carried sample barcodes and UMIs. TCRdb called the 5' RACE reads again in MiXCR, with one record for every CDR3 protein. The data show about 350,000 distinct CDR3 sequences, roughly 13% seen once. Findings and caveats of the study: Mainly in CM and EM were contracting CD4+ clones; CD8+ were in EMRA. A second wave expanding day 15 to 37 was CD4+-biased; contracting clones were balanced. Certain responding clones were present in pre-infection memory, suggesting participation of cross-reactive memory.

The CDR3 spans 13 residues. Germline-derived CDR1 and CDR2 are KGHSH and LQKENI. V lost 2 bases and J 13 bases, leaving 15 bases between the germline ends. This chain joins TRBV18 and TRBJ2-1, with D perhaps TRBD1 (5 bases). This TCR was recovered from a man aged 18 to 30 who had mild COVID-19 (a few samples of this study predate the infection). Cell type and time point are not known. Sequenced sample: PBMCs or a T cell subset sorted from them (not recorded which). The DNA for the CDR3 is TGTGCCAGCTCACCATTTTATGGGCAGGGTCAGTTCTTC. It specifies CASSPFYGQGQFF. Filled out from reference TRBV18 and TRBJ2-1, the complete variable domain reads NAGVMQNPRHLVRRRGQEARLRCSPMKGHSHVYWYRQLPEEGLKFMVYLQKENIIDESGMPKERFSAEFPKEGPSILRIQQVVRGDSAAYFCASSPFYGQGQFFGPGTRLTVL.